Listed below are T cell receptor beta chains from one sample, sequenced in a study of blood T cells in healthy people across ages. TCRdb analysed the 5' RACE reads with MiXCR anew, one entry per CDR3 protein. The sample lists 650,000 to 1,000,000 distinct CDR3 sequences, under 40% occurring once. Sequencing was done on a sample of blood. The receptor set was obtained from a man aged 18 to 29 in good health. CDR3s include the opening cysteine and the closing phenylalanine or tryptophan. Each record gives: D gene, clone size, V gene, J gene, CDR3 DNA, CDR3 protein. D genes are given only for firm matches. Expanded clones are given a class, and other clones once, few, many or no size at all.

TRBD1	-	TRBV25-1	TRBJ1-4	TGTGCCAGCAGTGACCCCGGGACAGATAATGAAAAACTGTTTTTT	CASSDPGTDNEKLFF
-	-	TRBV21-1	TRBJ2-7	TGTGCCAGCAGCAAAGAGGACAGGGGCTCCTACGAGCAGTACTTC	CASSKEDRGSYEQYF
-	few	TRBV5-1	TRBJ2-1	TGCGCCAGCAGCTTAGGGGGGAACGATGAGCAGTTCTTC	CASSLGGNDEQFF
-	many	TRBV29-1	TRBJ2-1	TGCAGCGTTGAAAAGATCGACGAGGTCGATGAGCAGTTCTTC	CSVEKIDEVDEQFF
-	many	TRBV12-3/TRBV12-4	TRBJ2-1	TGTGCCAGCGGCAACCGGGACAGCGGGTTAAATGAGCAGTTCTTC	CASGNRDSGLNEQFF
TRBD2	once	TRBV12-5	TRBJ2-4	TGTGCTAGTGGTCCCCGTAGTGTCCGGACTAGCGCCAGGATGAGCTCCTACAATGGGCAGTACTTC	CASGPRSVRTSARMSSYNGQYF
TRBD1	few	TRBV19	TRBJ1-1	TGTGCCAGTAGCCGTCCCGGGACAGGGGTCGCTGAAGCTTTCTTT	CASSRPGTGVAEAFF
TRBD2	-	TRBV20-1	TRBJ2-7	TGCAGTGCTAGAGAGGGTAGCGGGGCCTACGAGCAGTACTTC	CSAREGSGAYEQYF
-	-	TRBV28	TRBJ2-7	TGTGCCAGCATCGCTAGGGGGGAGTACGAGCAGTACTTC	CASIARGEYEQYF
-	-	TRBV12-5	TRBJ2-7	TGTGCTAGTGGTTTGGGACTGATGGCCATCTCCTACAATGAGCAGTACTTC	CASGLGLMAISYNEQYF
TRBD1	-	TRBV29-1	TRBJ1-5	TGCAGCGTAGCCGGGACAGGGGATAGCAATCAGCCCCAGCATTTT	CSVAGTGDSNQPQHF
TRBD1	few	TRBV20-1	TRBJ1-2	TGCAGTGCTCCCGGGACAGGGGCCAATAACTATGGCTACACCTTC	CSAPGTGANNYGYTF
TRBD1	many	TRBV5-1	TRBJ2-5	TGCGCCAGCAGCTACTTCTTGACAGGGGGCGAAGAGACCCAGTACTTC	CASSYFLTGGEETQYF
-	-	TRBV10-2	TRBJ1-1	TGCGCCAGCAGTGTGCAGGGGAGGTACACTGAAGCTTTCTTT	CASSVQGRYTEAFF
TRBD2	-	TRBV4-1	TRBJ2-5	TGCGCCAGCAGCCAGTTCATTCTCGGGGGGGGAGTTGGTAAGGAGACCCAGTACTTC	CASSQFILGGGVGKETQYF
-	-	TRBV15	TRBJ1-1	TGTGCCACGAGGAGAGGACAGCAAAGTTGTGAAGCTTTCTTT	CATRRGQQSCEAFF
TRBD2	-	TRBV18	TRBJ2-3	TGTGCCAGCTCACCCGGACTAGCGGGGGGGCCGAATACGCAGTATTTT	CASSPGLAGGPNTQYF
-	-	TRBV10-3	TRBJ2-5	TGTGCCATCAACCGGGACGGACAAGAGACCCAGTACTTC	CAINRDGQETQYF
TRBD1	-	TRBV12-3/TRBV12-4	TRBJ1-4	TGTGCCAGCAGCCTGACAGGGTTGGATGAAAAACTGTTTTTT	CASSLTGLDEKLFF
-	-	TRBV10-3	TRBJ2-7	TGTGCCATCAGTGATGGTAGAGGGGGCTACGAGCAGTACTTC	CAISDGRGGYEQYF
TRBD2	-	TRBV2	TRBJ2-7	TGTGCCAGCAGTGAATCAGCGGGGGGGATGTACAATGAGCAGTACTTC	CASSESAGGMYNEQYF
TRBD1	-	TRBV29-1	TRBJ2-7	TGCAGCGCCGGGGACAGGGCGACCTACGAGCAGTACTTC	CSAGDRATYEQYF
-	-	TRBV2	TRBJ1-2	TGTGCCAGCAGTGAAGTAGGAACAGGAGGTGGCTACACCTTC	CASSEVGTGGGYTF
TRBD1	many	TRBV15	TRBJ2-5	TGTGCCACCAGCAGAGTTAAGGGGACAGGCCAGTACTTC	CATSRVKGTGQYF
-	-	TRBV5-1	TRBJ2-3	TGCGCCAGCATCCTCGGAGATACGCAGTATTTT	CASILGDTQYF
TRBD2	-	TRBV20-1	TRBJ2-3	TGCAGTGCTAGAATTCTCGGGGGGGCTGATTTCACAGATACGCAGTATTTT	CSARILGGADFTDTQYF
-	-	TRBV28	TRBJ1-4	TGTGCCAGCAGTTTGGTGCAGTTACAGGAAAAACTGTTTTTT	CASSLVQLQEKLFF
TRBD1	few	TRBV4-2	TRBJ2-2	TGTGCCAGCAGCCAGCCAAGACAGGGTACCACCGGGGAGCTGTTTTTT	CASSQPRQGTTGELFF
TRBD1	few	TRBV20-1	TRBJ1-2	TGCAGTATGGGACAGCTGAGTAGAGATGGCTACACCTTC	CSMGQLSRDGYTF
-	-	TRBV3-1	TRBJ2-3	TGTGCCAGCAGCCCATGGCCTGCTCGAAGCACAGATACGCAGTATTTT	CASSPWPARSTDTQYF
TRBD2	-	TRBV6-2/TRBV6-3	TRBJ2-1	TGTGCCAGCAGTTACTCGACTAGCGGGGTAATCCTTTACAATGAGCAGTTCTTC	CASSYSTSGVILYNEQFF
TRBD1	many	TRBV4-3	TRBJ2-7	TGTGCCAGCAGTCAAGCCGGGACAGGATCCTACGAGCAGTACTTC	CASSQAGTGSYEQYF
-	few	TRBV7-9	TRBJ2-1	TGTGCCAGCAGCCTAACAGGGTTATCCTACAATGAGCAGTTCTTC	CASSLTGLSYNEQFF